A single sample gave rise to the 6 T cell receptor beta chains below, sequenced in a study of T-cell memory formation after mild COVID-19. TCRdb processed the 5' RACE reads anew with MiXCR; each CDR3 protein has one entry. The table lists about 190,000 distinct CDR3 sequences, 15% to 20% of them singletons, with 2.4% in the top ten. The sample consisted of PBMCs or a T cell subset sorted from them (not recorded which). The receptors were gathered from an adult woman who had mild COVID-19 (a few samples of this study predate the infection). Cell type and time point are not known.

The sample holds a few counts of this clonotype. The chain recombines TRBV2 with TRBJ1-2, with D possibly being TRBD1 (5 bases). The V and J ends lost 2 bases and 3 bases respectively, with 7 bases between them. Per germline, CDR1 SNHLY and CDR2 FYNNEI. The CDR3 totals 13 residues. The CDR3 loop is CASSEMGDYGYTF. Written as DNA, the CDR3 is TGTGCCAGCAGTGAAATGGGGGACTATGGCTACACCTTC. The variable domain in full, completed from reference TRBV2 and TRBJ1-2, reads EPEVTQTPSHQVTQMGQEVILRCVPISNHLYFYWYRQILGQKVEFLVSFYNNEISEKSEIFDDQFSVERPDGSNFTLKIRSTKLEDSAMYFCASSEMGDYGYTFGSGTRLTVV.

J is TRBJ2-6 and V is TRBV27; no reliable D call. Germline CDR1 is MNHEY and CDR2 is SMNVEV (reference sequence). The V gene lost 5 bases and the J gene lost 0 bases, with 8 bases spanning the gap. This CDR3 contains 15 residues. CDR3 in amino acids: CASSLRASGANVLTF. CDR3 DNA: TGTGCCAGCAGTCTCCGCGCCTCTGGGGCCAACGTCCTGACTTTC.

This clonotype has only a few counts. The genes are TRBV30 and TRBJ2-3; no clear D. V lost 3 bases and J 6 bases, leaving 13 bases between the germline ends. Germline lookup yields CDR1 GTSNPN and CDR2 SVGIG (reference sequence). The CDR3 extends over 13 amino acids. CDR3 in DNA: TGTGCCTGGAGACATGGGCCGGGTGATACGCAGTATTTT. Residues: CAWRHGPGDTQYF.

This clonotype is a singleton in its sample. The chain employs TRBV3-1 and TRBJ1-1; 7 bases map to TRBD1. Per the germline V gene, CDR1 is LGHDT and CDR2 is YNNKEL (reference sequence). The CDR3 covers 15 residues. Germline trimming cut 6 bases from V and 7 bases from J; bases unmatched to any gene: 14. CDR3 nucleotide sequence: TGTGCCAGCAGGAAACGTACAGGGGATTGGGATGAAGCTTTCTTT. As protein: CASRKRTGDWDEAFF. The full variable domain, with the rest looked up from reference TRBV3-1 and TRBJ1-1, is DTAVSQTPKYLVTQMGNDKSIKCEQNLGHDTMYWYKQDSKKFLKIMFSYNNKELIINETVPNRFSPKSPDKAHLNLHINSLELGDSAVYFCASRKRTGDWDEAFFGQGTRLTVV.

V and J are TRBV4-2 and TRBJ2-5; 9 bases are a match to TRBD2. This CDR3 is built from 18 residues. The germline CDR1 and CDR2 sequences are LGHNA and YNFKEQ. Trimming at V came to 1 base and at J to 2 bases, leaving 11 bases not matched to a gene. The CDR3 spells CASSQAVGREGGQETQYF. The CDR3 DNA follows: TGTGCCAGCAGCCAAGCGGTTGGGCGGGAGGGCGGTCAAGAGACCCAGTACTTC.

This chain uses TRBV5-1 with TRBJ2-7, with 11 bases that match TRBD2. V lost 0 bases and J lost 5; bases outside the gene matches: 4. The CDR3 extends over 15 amino acids. Germline V CDR1 and CDR2: SGHRS, YFSETQ. CDR3 DNA sequence: TGCGCCAGCAGCTTGGTACTAGCGGGAGACGACGAGCAGTACTTC. Its protein is CASSLVLAGDDEQYF.